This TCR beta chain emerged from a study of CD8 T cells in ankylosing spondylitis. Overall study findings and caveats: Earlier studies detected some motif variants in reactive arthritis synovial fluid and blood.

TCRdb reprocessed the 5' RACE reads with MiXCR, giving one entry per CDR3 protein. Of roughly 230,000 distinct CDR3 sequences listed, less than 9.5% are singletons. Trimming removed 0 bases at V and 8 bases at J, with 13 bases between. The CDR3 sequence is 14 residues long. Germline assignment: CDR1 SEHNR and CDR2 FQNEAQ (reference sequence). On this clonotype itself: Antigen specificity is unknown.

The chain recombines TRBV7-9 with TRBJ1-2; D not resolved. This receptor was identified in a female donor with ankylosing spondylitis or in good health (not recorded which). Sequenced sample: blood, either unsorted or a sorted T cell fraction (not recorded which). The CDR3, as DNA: TGTGCCAGCAGCTTAGCACTGCAGGCCTGGGGCTACACCTTC. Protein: CASSLALQAWGYTF.